The rows below give T cell receptor beta chains drawn from one sample of a study of T cells in Graves' hyperthyroidism and ophthalmopathy. TCRdb reanalysed the multiplex PCR reads using MiXCR and keeps one entry per CDR3 protein. Seen here are approximately 210,000 distinct CDR3 sequences, 15% to 20% observed once, and the top ten hold approximately 50%. The sequenced sample consisted of blood. Receptors were obtained from a man over 45 with Graves' hyperthyroidism. Each CDR3 is given with its conserved first and last residue. D genes are given only for firm matches. Clone size is stated in some rows and not others, as once, few, many or a class when expanded.

>TRBV18|TRBJ2-1|many|-
TGTGCCAGCTCACCAACGGGGGCCGAGCAGTTCTTC
CASSPTGAEQFF
>TRBV2|TRBJ2-7|many|TRBD2
TGTGCCAGCAGTACTAGCGGGAAAAGCCACGAGCAGTACTTC
CASSTSGKSHEQYF
>TRBV2|TRBJ2-1|many|TRBD1
TGTGCCAGCAGCGGGGGTCAGGGGGCAACCTACAATGAGCAGTTCTTC
CASSGGQGATYNEQFF
>TRBV28|TRBJ2-5|-|-
TGTGCCAGCAGTTTAGTCCAGGGCCAAGAGACCCAGTACTTC
CASSLVQGQETQYF
>TRBV20-1|TRBJ1-1|many|TRBD1
TGCAGTGCTAGGGACAGGGGTTTGAACACTGAAGCTTTCTTT
CSARDRGLNTEAFF
>TRBV13|TRBJ2-7|many|TRBD1
TGTGCCAGCAGCTCCCATGGACAGGGAAATGCCTACGAGCAGTACTTC
CASSSHGQGNAYEQYF
>TRBV7-2|TRBJ2-1|many|-
TGTGCCAGCAGCTTAGGCGGCAGCAAGTACAATGAGCAGTTCTTC
CASSLGGSKYNEQFF
>TRBV7-2|TRBJ2-5|many|TRBD1
TGTGCCAGCAGCTGGAGGACAGGGCTCGCGGAGACCCAGTACTTC
CASSWRTGLAETQYF
>TRBV28|TRBJ2-6|few|TRBD1
TGTGCCAGCAGTTCTCGGACAGGCAATCCCACCTCTGGGGCCAACGTCCTGACTTTC
CASSSRTGNPTSGANVLTF
>TRBV3-1|TRBJ2-3|many|TRBD2
TGTGCCAGCAGCCAAGATTATCTAGCGGGGTACACAGATACGCAGTATTTT
CASSQDYLAGYTDTQYF
>TRBV7-2|TRBJ2-1|many|-
TGTGCCAGCAGCCCGTATAGCGCCTACAATGAGCAGTTCTTC
CASSPYSAYNEQFF
>TRBV3-1|TRBJ1-1|-|-
TGTGCCAGCAGCCGGCGAGGCACTGAAGCTTTCTTT
CASSRRGTEAFF
>TRBV2|TRBJ2-7|many|-
TGTGCCAGCATGAATTACGAGCAGTACTTC
CASMNYEQYF
>TRBV6-1|TRBJ2-3|few|TRBD1
TGTGCCAGCAGGAGAGGGACAGGGGGATATACGCAGTATTTT
CASRRGTGGYTQYF
>TRBV6-1|TRBJ2-2|few|-
TGTGCCAGCAGGGTTCAATTTTACACCGGGGAGCTGTTTTTT
CASRVQFYTGELFF
>TRBV28|TRBJ2-7|-|TRBD2
TGTGCCAGCAGCTTAGAAGGCGGGAGTAGGTACGAGCAGTACTTC
CASSLEGGSRYEQYF
>TRBV6-2/TRBV6-3|TRBJ2-2|-|TRBD2
TGTGCCAGCAGTTACTCTAGACAGTCGGGGGGACTGTTTTTT
CASSYSRQSGGLFF
>TRBV7-2|TRBJ2-1|many|-
TGTGCCAGCAGCATTCAAGGGGGATCCTACAATGAGCAGTTCTTC
CASSIQGGSYNEQFF
>TRBV7-2|TRBJ2-7|many|TRBD1
TGTGCCAGCAGCTTAGCGACCGGGACAGGGACCTACGAGCAGTACTTC
CASSLATGTGTYEQYF
>TRBV12-3/TRBV12-4|TRBJ2-1|-|-
TGTGCCAGCAGACTAAGAGAGAAGGATGAGCAGTTCTTC
CASRLREKDEQFF
>TRBV5-1|TRBJ1-3|few|-
TGCGCCAGCAGCGGACCGTTTGGAAACACCATATATTTT
CASSGPFGNTIYF
>TRBV18|TRBJ2-3|many|TRBD2
TGTGCCAGCTCACTGCGGACTAGCGTCGCAGATACGCAGTATTTT
CASSLRTSVADTQYF
>TRBV20-1|TRBJ2-3|many|TRBD2
TGCAGTGCCGCTCCGGGACTAGCGGGAGGGACGCAGTATTTT
CSAAPGLAGGTQYF
>TRBV9|TRBJ2-3|-|TRBD2
TGTGCCAGCAGCGTAGACGGGAGGAGTTCAGATACGCAGTATTTT
CASSVDGRSSDTQYF
>TRBV13|TRBJ2-1|-|-
TGTGCCAGCAGCGTATTGGGCGATTCCTCCTACAATGAGCAGTTCTTC
CASSVLGDSSYNEQFF
>TRBV5-1|TRBJ2-2|-|-
TGCGCCAGCAGCTTGAACGGGGGAACCGGGGAGCTGTTTTTT
CASSLNGGTGELFF
>TRBV20-1|TRBJ2-1|-|TRBD2
TGCAGTGCTAGAGATCCGCTAGCGGGAGTAACCAATGAGCAGTTCTTC
CSARDPLAGVTNEQFF
>TRBV5-5|TRBJ2-1|many|-
TGTGCCAGCAGCTTGGTTCCGTACAATGAGCAGTTCTTC
CASSLVPYNEQFF
>TRBV7-9|TRBJ2-3|few|-
TGTGCCAGCAGCTTAGACTCTGGGGCAGATACGCAGTATTTT
CASSLDSGADTQYF
>TRBV28|TRBJ1-1|many|-
TGTGCCAGCAGCCATGACACCTACACTGAAGCTTTCTTT
CASSHDTYTEAFF
>TRBV28|TRBJ1-1|many|-
TGTGCCAGCATTCCCCCCTACGCGGGGGAGGGTTGGGAAGCTTTCTTT
CASIPPYAGEGWEAFF
>TRBV3-1|TRBJ2-7|many|-
TGTGCCAGCAGAGGGGCTAGCGTGTACGAGCAGTACTTC
CASRGASVYEQYF
>TRBV20-1|TRBJ1-1|many|-
TGCAGTGCTAGCCCCAGGCTCCTTGAAGCTTTCTTT
CSASPRLLEAFF
>TRBV2|TRBJ2-7|many|TRBD2
TGTGCCAGCAGTGATCAGCGGGGTTGGGGCCCCTACGAGCAGTACTTC
CASSDQRGWGPYEQYF
>TRBV4-1|TRBJ1-4|-|-
TGCGCCAGCAGCCAAGTAGGGTTAGGGGAAAAACTGTTTTTT
CASSQVGLGEKLFF
>TRBV20-1|TRBJ2-2|few|TRBD1
TGCAGTGCTTGGGACAGCGGGGAGCTGTTTTTT
CSAWDSGELFF
>TRBV12-3/TRBV12-4|TRBJ2-5|-|TRBD2
TGTGCCAGCTGGTCTAGCGGGAGCATGTATGAGACCCAGTACTTC
CASWSSGSMYETQYF
>TRBV6-1|TRBJ2-3|-|-
TGTGCCAGCATTGGCCCGGGAAAGACAAATTCAGATACGCAGTATTTT
CASIGPGKTNSDTQYF
>TRBV19|TRBJ2-1|many|-
TGTGCCAGTAGTGCGGGAATGGTGGGTGAGCAGTTCTTC
CASSAGMVGEQFF
>TRBV15|TRBJ2-5|few|-
TGTGCCACCAGCAGTCGGGCAGGGGTCCGGAAAGAGACCCAGTACTTC
CATSSRAGVRKETQYF
>TRBV28|TRBJ1-4|once|-
TGTGCCAGCAGTCGCGATCTGGGACAAGGGATCGGAAAACTGTTTTTT
CASSRDLGQGIGKLFF
>TRBV24-1|TRBJ2-2|few|TRBD2
TGTGCCACCAGTGATCCAACTAGCGGGACGAACACCGGGGAGCTGTTTTTT
CATSDPTSGTNTGELFF
>TRBV7-2|TRBJ2-2|-|-
TGTGCCAGCAGCTTCCCCAGGGTAGCGAACACCGGGGAGCTGTTTTTT
CASSFPRVANTGELFF
>TRBV15|TRBJ2-1|few|TRBD1
TGTGCCACCCTCTCCACCGGGACAGGGGGCTTCGACAGGGTGGATGAGCAGTTCTTC
CATLSTGTGGFDRVDEQFF
>TRBV20-1|TRBJ2-1|many|-
TGCAGTGCCCCCTCTGGGGCGGGGTGGTACAATGAGCAGTTCTTC
CSAPSGAGWYNEQFF
>TRBV5-1|TRBJ2-1|many|TRBD2
TGCGCCAGCAGCCCCGACTTGCGGGCTAGCGGGAGTAATGAGCAGTTCTTC
CASSPDLRASGSNEQFF
>TRBV29-1|TRBJ2-3|few|-
TGCAGCGTTGTTGCCTTCATCACAGATACGCAGTATTTT
CSVVAFITDTQYF
>TRBV2|TRBJ1-4|many|TRBD1
TGTGCCAGTCACAGGGGAATGAATGAAAAACTGTTTTTT
CASHRGMNEKLFF
>TRBV10-3|TRBJ2-7|-|-
TGTGCCATCAAAGGACAGTTCAGCTCCTACGAGCAGTACTTC
CAIKGQFSSYEQYF
>TRBV7-9|TRBJ2-7|many|TRBD2
TGTGCCAGCAGCTCGGGACTAGCGAACCACGAGCAGTACTTC
CASSSGLANHEQYF
>TRBV5-1|TRBJ2-3|few|TRBD2
TGCGCCAGCAGCTTTACCGTGGGGGGGGATACGCAGTATTTT
CASSFTVGGDTQYF
>TRBV30|TRBJ2-1|many|-
TGTGCCTGGAGTTCAGTAGGGGGGCTTCCAAGAGAGCAGTTCTTC
CAWSSVGGLPREQFF
>TRBV28|TRBJ1-1|few|-
TGTGCCAGCAGTCACGACCGGTTGGATACTGAAGCTTTCTTT
CASSHDRLDTEAFF
>TRBV11-2|TRBJ2-7|many|-
TGTGCCAGCAGCTTAGCAAATCCCGGGAACTACGAGCAGTACTTC
CASSLANPGNYEQYF
>TRBV20-1|TRBJ1-2|many|TRBD1
TGCAGTGCTGCCCGGGACAGGGTAGGATGGGGCTATGGCTACACCTTC
CSAARDRVGWGYGYTF
>TRBV20-1|TRBJ2-1|few|-
TGCAGTGCGGATTACAGGGATTCTGAGGAGCAGTTCTTC
CSADYRDSEEQFF
>TRBV12-3/TRBV12-4|TRBJ1-5|many|-
TGTGCCAGCAGTTTTCGAGGGTTTCAGCCCCAGCATTTT
CASSFRGFQPQHF
>TRBV20-1|TRBJ2-5|few|-
TGCAGTGCTACAAGCTGGGAAGAGACCCAGTACTTC
CSATSWEETQYF
>TRBV28|TRBJ2-5|many|-
TGTGCCAGCAGTCCGGCGGCTGCCGGGTGGACCCAGTACTTC
CASSPAAAGWTQYF